This passage covers 3 T cell receptor beta chains from one sample sequenced in a study of blood T cells in healthy people across ages. PCR was performed a second time for about 6 to 12 cycles using a sample-barcoded 5' primer and a J-beta primer mix. TCRdb reanalysed the 5' RACE reads using MiXCR and keeps one entry per CDR3 protein. The repertoire holds 700,000 to 1,000,000 distinct CDR3 sequences, with roughly 44% as singletons. Material: blood. These receptors all stem from a man in his sixties in good health.

The chain links TRBV12-3 or TRBV12-4 to TRBJ2-7, with D tentatively TRBD1 (5 bases). Trimming stripped 5 bases from V and 4 bases from J, with 15 bases between. The CDR3 extends over 14 amino acids. CDR3 in DNA: TGTGCCAGCAGTCCAAAAGGGGTTGGGTACGAGCAGTACTTC. Amino acid sequence: CASSPKGVGYEQYF.

V is TRBV6-1 and J is TRBJ2-1; 7 nucleotides agree with TRBD1. Germline V gives CDR1 MNHNS, CDR2 SASEGT. The CDR3 totals 12 residues. Trimming removed 11 bases from V and 5 bases from J; junction bases left unmatched: 6. The CDR3 DNA follows: TGTGCCGTAGGGACAGTGAACAATGAGCAGTTCTTC. Translated, it gives CAVGTVNNEQFF.

The rearrangement joins TRBV11-3 to TRBJ1-6; D unclear. The CDR3 covers 13 residues. V was trimmed by 5 bases and J by 9 bases, leaving 11 bases between them. Germline V lookup: CDR1 SGHNT, CDR2 YENEEA. DNA of the CDR3: TGTGCCAGCAGCCCTCAGGAACCTTCACCCCTCCACTTT. It is translated as CASSPQEPSPLHF.